Presented here are 32 T cell receptor beta chains from one specimen sequenced in a study of T cell responses to AZD1222 COVID-19 vaccine. Profiling relied on immunoSEQ multiplex PCR, and the TCRdb table lists in-frame clones only, not all of them. This sample has around 120,000 clones; roughly 90% occur once, and the top ten carry 1% to 1.5%. The sample here was peripheral blood, taken on day 0 of AZD1222 vaccination. These receptors all come from an adult in good health.

The chain is built from TRBV19 and TRBJ1-2; D may be TRBD1 (5 bases). The CDR3 spans 15 residues. The V end was cut by 3 bases, the J end by 1 base, with 12 bases between. Looked up from germline, CDR1 is LNHDA and CDR2 is SQIVND (reference sequence). The CDR3 loop reads CASSILWQGNYGYTF. Written as DNA, the CDR3 is TGTGCCAGTAGTATTTTGTGGCAGGGTAACTATGGCTACACCTTC.

The V and J genes are TRBV5-1 and TRBJ1-2, with a tentative D call TRBD1 (6 bases). Germline CDR1 SGHRS, CDR2 YFSETQ. CDR3 size: 14 residues. V was cut by 8 bases and J by 1 base, with 15 bases left in between. This CDR3 reads CARVGGRGNYGYTF. In DNA form, the CDR3 reads TGCGCCAGAGTTGGGGGCCGGGGTAACTATGGCTACACCTTC.

The rearrangement uses TRBV15 and TRBJ1-5; D is uncertain. CDR1 is LNHNV and CDR2 is YYDKDF in the germline V gene (reference sequence). There are 13 residues in the CDR3. The V end was cut by 0 bases, the J end by 5 bases, with 5 bases between. This chain's CDR3 is CATSRERYQPQHF. The CDR3, as DNA: TGTGCCACCAGCAGAGAAAGATATCAGCCCCAGCATTTT.

The chain combines TRBV9 with TRBJ2-2; TRBD1 agrees at 10 bases. V dropped 2 bases and J dropped 5; count of bases not matched to a gene: 0. This CDR3 is 14 amino acids long. Germline assignment: CDR1 SGDLS and CDR2 YYNGEE. CDR3 in amino acids: CASSVGQGTGELFF. As DNA, the CDR3 is TGTGCCAGCAGCGTGGGACAGGGGACCGGGGAGCTGTTTTTT.

The V call is TRBV6-4, the J call TRBJ2-1; TRBD2 matches at 11 bases. CDR3 length equals 19 residues. The germline V gene has CDR1 MRHNA and CDR2 SNTAGT. V shed 0 bases and J 2 bases; nucleotides not matched to a gene: 9. In nucleotides, the CDR3 is TGTGCCAGCAGTGACTCCAGGGCTAGCGGGAGGTCGACCTACAATGAGCAGTTCTTC. It yields the protein CASSDSRASGRSTYNEQFF.

This chain connects TRBV6-5 to TRBJ2-7; 9 bases agree with TRBD2. The trim removed 6 bases at V and 6 bases at J, leaving 12 bases unmatched. Germline CDR1 MNHEY, CDR2 SVGAGI. This CDR3 has 15 amino acids. In DNA, the CDR3 is TGTGCCAGCAGAGCGGGGGGACTAGCATCACGCGAGCAGTACTTC. Protein sequence: CASRAGGLASREQYF.

V gene TRBV5-5 combines with J gene TRBJ1-3; 9 bases agree with TRBD1. The CDR3 totals 13 residues. CDR1 is SGHKS, CDR2 YYEKEE, per germline (reference sequence). V was clipped by 5 bases and J by 9 bases; unmatched bases: 6. DNA for the CDR3: TGTGCCAGCAGGGCGACAGGGGGTGGCACCATATATTTT. It encodes CASRATGGGTIYF.

Points on this clone: Its ends do not fully match the called genes, so a read error is possible. The chain employs TRBV6-5 and TRBJ2-3; 7 nucleotides match TRBD2. The CDR3 is 14 amino acids. The V gene's germline CDR1 is MNHEY and CDR2 SVGAGI. As DNA, the CDR3 is TGCGCAACTGGGGATGAGCGCGGGGGAGATACGCAGTATTTT. This codes for CATGDERGGDTQYF.

CDR3 protein: CASSLDGTEKLFF. CDR3 nucleotides: TGTGCCAGCAGTTTAGATGGGACTGAAAAACTGTTTTTT. The chain carries TRBV12-3 or TRBV12-4 and TRBJ1-4; TRBD1 might be the D (5 bases). Trimming stripped 1 base from V and 7 bases from J, with 7 bases between. The CDR3 runs to 13 residues.

J is TRBJ1-4 and V is TRBV9; 7 bases line up with TRBD1. The CDR3 has 21 residues. V lost 0 bases to trimming and J lost 0 bases; unmatched junction nucleotides: 17. Germline V CDR1 and CDR2: SGDLS, YYNGEE. The CDR3 protein is CASSVGVPTWDSKATNEKLFF. In nucleotides, the CDR3 is TGTGCCAGCAGCGTAGGGGTCCCCACTTGGGACAGCAAAGCAACTAATGAAAAACTGTTTTTT. The whole variable domain, remainder taken from reference TRBV9 and TRBJ1-4, is DSGVTQTPKHLITATGQRVTLRCSPRSGDLSVYWYQQSLDQGLQFLIQYYNGEERAKGNILERFSAQQFPDLHSELNLSSLELGDSALYFCASSVGVPTWDSKATNEKLFFGSGTQLSVL.

CDR3 in amino acids: CAIKGTGDNEQFF. Here the CDR3 DNA reads TGTGCCATCAAGGGGACAGGGGACAATGAGCAGTTCTTC. The J gene is TRBJ2-1, the V gene TRBV12-3 or TRBV12-4; TRBD1 matches 10 bases. The CDR3 has 13 amino acids. V dropped 10 bases and J dropped 5; count of bases not matched to a gene: 5.

The chain carries TRBV15 and TRBJ2-3; 15 bases agree with TRBD2. Germline CDR1 and CDR2: LNHNV and YYDKDF (reference sequence). The CDR3 is made up of 16 amino acids. Trimming took 4 bases from V and 6 from J; bases not matched to a gene: 5. The CDR3 coding sequence is TGTGCCACCAGCACCGCAGGGACTAGCGGGGGGGATACGCAGTATTTT. Protein product: CATSTAGTSGGDTQYF.

Comments on this clone: Other DNA sequences of this sample code for an identical CDR3. This chain uses TRBV7-8 with TRBJ1-5; D unresolved. Trimming pared 4 bases from V and 4 bases from J, leaving 5 bases between. Germline V gene lookup returns CDR1 SGHVS and CDR2 FQNEAQ. This CDR3 spans 12 amino acids. CDR3: CASSSTNQPQHF. Written as DNA, the CDR3 is TGTGCCAGCAGCTCAACAAATCAGCCCCAGCATTTT.

The chain uses TRBV27 and TRBJ2-5; D ambiguous. The CDR3 contains 15 residues. Per the germline V gene, CDR1 is MNHEY and CDR2 is SMNVEV (reference sequence). Trimming shortened V by 2 bases and J by 5 bases, and 15 bases separated the two germline ends. Here the CDR3 DNA reads TGTGCCAGCAGTTTAAGAGTAGAGAGTCCGGAGACCCAGTACTTC. This sequence encodes CASSLRVESPETQYF.

V is TRBV11-1 and J is TRBJ2-3, with D tentatively TRBD1 (6 bases). Germline-derived CDR1 and CDR2 are SGHAT and FQDESV (reference sequence). Trimming left V 5 bases short and J 3 bases short, with 12 bases between. This CDR3 has 14 residues. For the CDR3, the DNA is TGTGCCAGCAGCAACAGGGAAGGGACAGATACGCAGTATTTT. It specifies CASSNREGTDTQYF.

The table lists this clone with a few counts. The J gene is TRBJ1-2, the V gene TRBV2; D is unclear. V was clipped by 7 bases and J by 4 bases, with 10 bases between them. CDR1 and CDR2 from the germline V gene are SNHLY and FYNNEI. The CDR3 is 12 amino acids. In DNA form, the CDR3 reads TGTGCCAGCAATGGAAGGAGCTATGGCTACACCTTC. This sequence encodes CASNGRSYGYTF.

The rearrangement links TRBV30 to TRBJ2-3; D not resolved. The CDR3 length is 15 residues. Deletions cut 4 bases from V and 1 base from J, with 15 bases between. The germline V gene has CDR1 GTSNPN and CDR2 SVGIG (reference sequence). The CDR3 DNA is TGTGCCTGGATCCCACCCACGCGGCGCACAGATACGCAGTATTTT. As protein: CAWIPPTRRTDTQYF.

V and J are TRBV7-9 and TRBJ2-5; TRBD1 aligns across 7 bases. The CDR3 covers 14 residues. Germline assignment: CDR1 SEHNR and CDR2 FQNEAQ (reference sequence). Trimming took 2 bases from V and 4 from J; bases not matched to a gene: 4. DNA of the CDR3: TGTGCCAGCAGCTTACCGACAGGGTCAGAGACCCAGTACTTC. This encodes CASSLPTGSETQYF.

The V and J genes are TRBV27 and TRBJ1-1; D gene unclear. V shed 5 bases and J shed 0 bases, with 10 bases lying between them. Germline lookup yields CDR1 MNHEY and CDR2 SMNVEV (reference sequence). CDR3 length: 14 amino acids. This CDR3 reads CASSRQSMNTEAFF. DNA of the CDR3: TGTGCCAGCAGTCGGCAGAGCATGAACACTGAAGCTTTCTTT.

The chain carries TRBV27 and TRBJ2-3; the match to TRBD1 covers 8 bases. The CDR3 totals 16 residues. V shed 2 bases and J 5 bases; nucleotides not matched to a gene: 9. Germline CDR1 is MNHEY and CDR2 is SMNVEV (reference sequence). The CDR3 nucleotides read TGTGCCAGCAGTTTAGCCGGGACAGGTGGGCGAGATACGCAGTATTTT. This codes for CASSLAGTGGRDTQYF.

The chain is built from TRBV4-3 and TRBJ2-1; D not resolved. From germline, CDR1 is LGHNA and CDR2 YSLEER. CDR3 size: 15 residues. Trimming stripped 0 bases from V and 2 bases from J, with 8 bases between. The CDR3 DNA reads as TGCGCCAGCAGCCAAGAACCCGGTACCTACAATGAGCAGTTCTTC. Protein sequence: CASSQEPGTYNEQFF.

The chain joins TRBV27 to TRBJ1-5, with 8 nucleotides matching TRBD1. CDR1 is MNHEY and CDR2 is SMNVEV in the germline V gene (reference sequence). The V and J ends lost 0 bases and 4 bases, in that order; junction bases with no gene match: 5. The CDR3 length is 16 residues. The CDR3 bases are TGTGCCAGCAGTTTATCCATCCAGGGGGCGAATCAGCCCCAGCATTTT. Translated, it gives CASSLSIQGANQPQHF.

This clone was detected only a few times. V usage is TRBV5-1 and J usage is TRBJ2-1; D gene ambiguous. Germline V gene sequence: CDR1 SGHRS, CDR2 YFSETQ. This CDR3 is 13 amino acids long. V dropped 3 bases and J dropped 2 bases, with 6 bases sitting between them. CDR3 sequence: CASSSVAYNEQFF. The CDR3 nucleotides read TGCGCCAGCAGCTCGGTAGCCTACAATGAGCAGTTCTTC.

The rearrangement joins TRBV7-8 to TRBJ2-7; 8 bases are shared with TRBD1. V dropped 4 bases and J dropped 0; count of bases not matched to a gene: 2. The V gene's germline CDR1 is SGHVS and CDR2 FQNEAQ. CDR3 length: 14 amino acids. The CDR3 sequence: CASSWGQDSYEQYF. The CDR3 bases are TGTGCCAGCAGCTGGGGACAGGACTCCTACGAGCAGTACTTC.

J is TRBJ2-5 and V is TRBV27, with 7 nucleotides matching TRBD1. In germline, CDR1 is MNHEY, CDR2 SMNVEV (reference sequence). The length of the CDR3 is 17 residues. V was clipped by 4 bases and J by 1 base; unmatched bases: 12. CDR3 coding DNA: TGTGCCAGCAGTTCACCACGCACCTGGGACAGCCAAGAGACCCAGTACTTC. Its translation is CASSSPRTWDSQETQYF.

The chain combines TRBV7-3 with TRBJ2-3; 8 bases map to TRBD1. Trimming took 5 bases from V and 3 from J; bases not matched to a gene: 7. Germline loops: CDR1 SGHTA, CDR2 FQGTGA. CDR3 length: 15 residues. The CDR3, as DNA: TGTGCCAGCAGCCCGACGACAGGGGTAACAGATACGCAGTATTTT. Translated: CASSPTTGVTDTQYF. Together with reference TRBV7-3 and TRBJ2-3, the CDR3 gives the full variable domain: GAGVSQTPSNKVTEKGKYVELRCDPISGHTALYWYRQSLGQGPEFLIYFQGTGAADDSGLPNDRFFAVRPEGSVSTLKIQRTERGDSAVYLCASSPTTGVTDTQYFGPGTRLTVL.

The chain links TRBV7-8 to TRBJ2-7; D unclear. The CDR3 has 11 amino acids. The germline CDR1 and CDR2 sequences are SGHVS and FQNEAQ. With 4 bases removed from V and 3 bases from J, the gap between germline ends came to 4 bases. CDR3 in amino acids: CASSSYYEQYF. CDR3 sequence (DNA): TGTGCCAGCAGCTCTTACTACGAGCAGTACTTC.

The V call is TRBV4-3, the J call TRBJ2-1; the D call may be TRBD1 or TRBD2 (5 bases each). Germline CDR1 is LGHNA and CDR2 is YSLEER. The CDR3 totals 13 residues. V lost 1 base, J lost 9 bases, and 10 bases lay in between. The CDR3 here is CASSQAEGTEQFF. The CDR3 DNA follows: TGCGCCAGCAGCCAAGCTGAAGGGACTGAGCAGTTCTTC.

This clone was found a few times. The chain links TRBV7-8 to TRBJ1-2; D is perhaps TRBD1 (5 bases). Per the germline V gene, CDR1 is SGHVS and CDR2 is FQNEAQ. Trimming cost V 2 bases and J 3 bases, with 7 bases left between them. There are 13 residues in the CDR3. In nucleotides, the CDR3 is TGTGCCAGCAGCTTAAAGACAGACTATGGCTACACCTTC. Its protein product is CASSLKTDYGYTF. Full variable domain (outside the CDR3, taken from reference TRBV7-8 and TRBJ1-2): GAGVSQSPRYKVAKRGQDVALRCDPISGHVSLFWYQQALGQGPEFLTYFQNEAQLDKSGLPSDRFFAERPEGSVSTLKIQRTQQEDSAVYLCASSLKTDYGYTFGSGTRLTVV.

The chain couples TRBV27 to TRBJ2-7; D gene ambiguous. Germline V gives CDR1 MNHEY, CDR2 SMNVEV (reference sequence). V lost 3 bases and J lost 3, with 12 bases in between. This CDR3 contains 14 residues. CDR3 region: CASSFIGSFYEQYF. In nucleotides, the CDR3 is TGTGCCAGCAGTTTTATTGGCAGTTTCTACGAGCAGTACTTC.

The rearrangement links TRBV19 to TRBJ2-3; 7 bases are shared with TRBD1. V trimming: 4 bases; J trimming: 2 bases; junction bases outside the gene matches: 3. CDR3 size: 14 residues. The V gene's germline CDR1 is LNHDA and CDR2 SQIVND (reference sequence). CDR3 coding DNA: TGTGCCAGTAGTAGAGGGACAGTCACAGATACGCAGTATTTT. Translation: CASSRGTVTDTQYF.

The V call is TRBV3-1 (or the pseudogene TRBV3-2), the J call TRBJ2-2; D unclear. V gave up 4 bases and J gave up 7 bases, with 4 bases separating them. Germline V lookup: CDR1 LGHDT, CDR2 YNNKEL (reference sequence). The CDR3 length is 11 residues. CDR3 region: CASSRGGELFF. The CDR3 DNA is TGTGCCAGCAGCCGCGGCGGGGAGCTGTTTTTT.